This T cell receptor beta chain was observed in a study of T cell repertoires in cytomegalovirus infection. The CDR3 is 17 residues long. Germline CDR1 reads LGHNA; CDR2 reads YNFKEQ. V dropped 4 bases and J dropped 0; count of bases not matched to a gene: 8. TCRdb re-analysed the reads in MiXCR, keeping a single row per CDR3 protein. The table lists approximately 320,000 distinct CDR3 sequences, around a tenth of them singletons. The receptor's source is a human donor in good health (CMV status not recorded). Some clones in this sample may be carry-over from other donors' samples. Sequencing used PBMCs. The rearrangement links TRBV4-2 to TRBJ2-1; 8 bases are shared with TRBD2. The DNA of the CDR3 is TGTGCCAGCAGCCCCCCGGGGGGGCCGAGCTCCTACAATGAGCAGTTCTTC. It codes for CASSPPGGPSSYNEQFF.